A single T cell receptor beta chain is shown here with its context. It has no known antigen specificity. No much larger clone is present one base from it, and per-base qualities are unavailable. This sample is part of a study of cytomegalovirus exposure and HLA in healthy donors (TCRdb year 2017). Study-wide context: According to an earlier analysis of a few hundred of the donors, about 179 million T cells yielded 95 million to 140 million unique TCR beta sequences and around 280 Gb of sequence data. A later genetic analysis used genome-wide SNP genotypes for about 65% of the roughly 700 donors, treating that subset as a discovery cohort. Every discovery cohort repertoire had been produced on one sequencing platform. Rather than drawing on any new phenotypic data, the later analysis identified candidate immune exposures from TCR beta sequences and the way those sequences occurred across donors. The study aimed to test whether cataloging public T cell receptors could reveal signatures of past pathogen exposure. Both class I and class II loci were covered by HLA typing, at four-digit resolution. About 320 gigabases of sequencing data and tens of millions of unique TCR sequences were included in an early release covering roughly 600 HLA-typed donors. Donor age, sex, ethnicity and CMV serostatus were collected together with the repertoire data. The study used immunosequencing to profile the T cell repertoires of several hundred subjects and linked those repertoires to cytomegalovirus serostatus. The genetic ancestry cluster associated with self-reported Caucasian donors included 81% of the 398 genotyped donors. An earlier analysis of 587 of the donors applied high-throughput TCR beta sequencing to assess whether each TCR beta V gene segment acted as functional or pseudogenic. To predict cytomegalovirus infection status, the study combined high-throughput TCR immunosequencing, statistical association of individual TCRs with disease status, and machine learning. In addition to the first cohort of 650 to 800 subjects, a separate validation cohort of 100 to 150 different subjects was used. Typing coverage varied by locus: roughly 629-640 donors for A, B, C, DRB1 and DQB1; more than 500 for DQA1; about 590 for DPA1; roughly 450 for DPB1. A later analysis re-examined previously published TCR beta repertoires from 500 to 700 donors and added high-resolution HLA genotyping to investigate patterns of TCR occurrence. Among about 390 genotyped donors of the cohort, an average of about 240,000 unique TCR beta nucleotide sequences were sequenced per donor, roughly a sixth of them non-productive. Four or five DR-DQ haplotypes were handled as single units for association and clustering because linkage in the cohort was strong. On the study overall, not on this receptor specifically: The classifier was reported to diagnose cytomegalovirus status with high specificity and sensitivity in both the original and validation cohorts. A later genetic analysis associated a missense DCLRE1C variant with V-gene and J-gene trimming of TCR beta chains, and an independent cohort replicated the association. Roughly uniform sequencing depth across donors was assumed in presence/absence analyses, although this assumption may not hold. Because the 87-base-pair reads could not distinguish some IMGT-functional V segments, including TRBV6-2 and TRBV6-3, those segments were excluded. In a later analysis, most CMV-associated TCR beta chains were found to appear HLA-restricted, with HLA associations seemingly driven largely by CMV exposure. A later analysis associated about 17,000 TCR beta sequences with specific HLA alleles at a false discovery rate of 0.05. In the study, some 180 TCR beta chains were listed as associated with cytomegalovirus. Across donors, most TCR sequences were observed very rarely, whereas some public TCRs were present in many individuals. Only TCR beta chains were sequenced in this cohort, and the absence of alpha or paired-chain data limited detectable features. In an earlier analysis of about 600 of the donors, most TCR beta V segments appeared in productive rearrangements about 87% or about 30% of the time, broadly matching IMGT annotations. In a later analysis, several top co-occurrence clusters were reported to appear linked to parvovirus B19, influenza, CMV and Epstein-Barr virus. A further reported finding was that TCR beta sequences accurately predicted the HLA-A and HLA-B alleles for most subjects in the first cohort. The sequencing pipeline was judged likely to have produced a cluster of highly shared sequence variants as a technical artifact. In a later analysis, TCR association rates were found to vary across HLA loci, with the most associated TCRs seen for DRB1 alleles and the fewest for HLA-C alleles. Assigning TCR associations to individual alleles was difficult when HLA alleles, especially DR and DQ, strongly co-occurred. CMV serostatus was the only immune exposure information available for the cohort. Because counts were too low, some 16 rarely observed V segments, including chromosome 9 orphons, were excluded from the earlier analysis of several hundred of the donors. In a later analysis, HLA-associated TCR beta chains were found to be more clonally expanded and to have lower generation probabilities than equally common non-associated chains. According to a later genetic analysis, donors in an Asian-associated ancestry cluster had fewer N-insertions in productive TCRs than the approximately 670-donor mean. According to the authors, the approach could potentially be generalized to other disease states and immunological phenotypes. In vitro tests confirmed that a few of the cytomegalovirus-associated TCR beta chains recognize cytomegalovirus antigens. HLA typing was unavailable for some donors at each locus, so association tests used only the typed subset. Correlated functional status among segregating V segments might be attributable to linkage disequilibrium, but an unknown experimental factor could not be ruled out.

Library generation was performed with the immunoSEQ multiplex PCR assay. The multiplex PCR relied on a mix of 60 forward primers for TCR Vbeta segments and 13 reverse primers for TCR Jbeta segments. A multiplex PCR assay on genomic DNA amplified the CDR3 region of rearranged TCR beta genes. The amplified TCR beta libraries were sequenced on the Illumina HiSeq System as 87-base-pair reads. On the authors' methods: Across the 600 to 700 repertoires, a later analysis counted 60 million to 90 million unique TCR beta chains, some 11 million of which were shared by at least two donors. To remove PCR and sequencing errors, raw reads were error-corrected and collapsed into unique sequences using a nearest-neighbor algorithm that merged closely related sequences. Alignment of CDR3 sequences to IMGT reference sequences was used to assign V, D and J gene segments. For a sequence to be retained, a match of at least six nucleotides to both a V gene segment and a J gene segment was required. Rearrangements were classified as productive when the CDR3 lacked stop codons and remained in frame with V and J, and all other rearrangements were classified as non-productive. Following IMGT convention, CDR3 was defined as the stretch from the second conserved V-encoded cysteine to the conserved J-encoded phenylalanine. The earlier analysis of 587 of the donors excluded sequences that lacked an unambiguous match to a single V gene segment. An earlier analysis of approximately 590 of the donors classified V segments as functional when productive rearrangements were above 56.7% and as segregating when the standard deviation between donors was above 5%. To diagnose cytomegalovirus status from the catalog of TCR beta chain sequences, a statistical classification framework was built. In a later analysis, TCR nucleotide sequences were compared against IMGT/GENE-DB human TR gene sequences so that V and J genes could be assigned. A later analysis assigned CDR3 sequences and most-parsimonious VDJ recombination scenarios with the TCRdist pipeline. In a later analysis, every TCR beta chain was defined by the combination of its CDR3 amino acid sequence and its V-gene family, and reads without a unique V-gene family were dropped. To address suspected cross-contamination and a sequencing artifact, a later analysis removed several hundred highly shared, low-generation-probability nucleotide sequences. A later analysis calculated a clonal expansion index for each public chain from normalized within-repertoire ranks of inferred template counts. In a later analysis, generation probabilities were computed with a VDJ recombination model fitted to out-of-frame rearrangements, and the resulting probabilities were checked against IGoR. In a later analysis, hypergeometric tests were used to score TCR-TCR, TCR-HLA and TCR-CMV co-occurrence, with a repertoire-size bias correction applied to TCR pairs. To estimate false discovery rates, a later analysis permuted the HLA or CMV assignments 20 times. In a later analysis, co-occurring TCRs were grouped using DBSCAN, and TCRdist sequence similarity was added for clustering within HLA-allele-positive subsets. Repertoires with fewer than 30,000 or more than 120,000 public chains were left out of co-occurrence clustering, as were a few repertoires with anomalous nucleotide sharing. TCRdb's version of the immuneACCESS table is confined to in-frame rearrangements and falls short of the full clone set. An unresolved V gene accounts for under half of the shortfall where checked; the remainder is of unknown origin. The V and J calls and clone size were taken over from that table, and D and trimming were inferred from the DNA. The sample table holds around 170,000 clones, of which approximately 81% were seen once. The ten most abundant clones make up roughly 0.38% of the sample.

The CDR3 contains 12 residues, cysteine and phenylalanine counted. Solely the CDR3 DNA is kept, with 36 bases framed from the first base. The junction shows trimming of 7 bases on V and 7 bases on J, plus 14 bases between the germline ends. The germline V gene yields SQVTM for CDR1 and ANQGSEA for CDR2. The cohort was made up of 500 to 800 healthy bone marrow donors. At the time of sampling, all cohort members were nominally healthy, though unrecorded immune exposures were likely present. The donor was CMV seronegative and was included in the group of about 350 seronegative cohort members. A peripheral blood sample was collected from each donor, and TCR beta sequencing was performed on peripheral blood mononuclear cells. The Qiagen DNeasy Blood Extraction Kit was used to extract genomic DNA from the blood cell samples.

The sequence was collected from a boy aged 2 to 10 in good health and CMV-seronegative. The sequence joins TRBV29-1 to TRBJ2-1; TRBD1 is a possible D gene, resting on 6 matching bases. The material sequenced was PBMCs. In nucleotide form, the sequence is TGCAGCGCGAACAGGGTAGGGAATGAGCAGTTCTTC. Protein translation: CSANRVGNEQFF.